This paragraph covers one T cell receptor (beta chain) sequence. The data were taken from a study of identifying expanded T cells in peripheral blood. Some clones are missing from TCRdb's copy, which holds only in-frame ones; the method was immunoSEQ multiplex PCR. In the table there are tens of thousands of clones, approximately 91% of which are singletons. The sequence was obtained from a person aged 18 to 75 in good health. Sample: blood.

This CDR3 is CASSITSSGTYEQYF. The CDR3 DNA follows: TGTGCCAGTAGTATTACCTCCTCAGGCACCTACGAGCAGTACTTC. The chain carries TRBV19 and TRBJ2-7; D remains ambiguous. The CDR3 has 15 amino acids. V lost 3 bases and J lost 2, with 14 bases in between. Germline assignment: CDR1 LNHDA and CDR2 SQIVND (reference sequence).